The subject of this entry is one T cell receptor beta chain. Profiled with immunoSEQ multiplex PCR; TCRdb holds only in-frame clones, not every one. The data show around 480,000 clones, around 90% seen once. In germline, CDR1 is SGHTA, CDR2 FQGNSA. V lost 5 bases to trimming and J lost 4 bases, with 15 bases between them. The CDR3 totals 15 residues. This specimen belongs to a study of blood T cell repertoires in COVID-19. The clonotype was recovered from a woman between 18 and 30 years old who had recovered from COVID-19. Sequencing input: PBMCs or T cells enriched from blood (not recorded which). This chain joins TRBV7-2 and TRBJ1-5, with no clear D. DNA for the CDR3: TGTGCCAGCAGCCCCGGACGGGAAAATAATCAGCCCCAGCATTTT. Translated: CASSPGRENNQPQHF. Together with reference TRBV7-2 and TRBJ1-5, the CDR3 gives the full variable domain: GAGVSQSPSNKVTEKGKDVELRCDPISGHTALYWYRQSLGQGLEFLIYFQGNSAPDKSGLPSDRFSAERTGGSVSTLTIQRTQQEDSAVYLCASSPGRENNQPQHFGDGTRLSIL.